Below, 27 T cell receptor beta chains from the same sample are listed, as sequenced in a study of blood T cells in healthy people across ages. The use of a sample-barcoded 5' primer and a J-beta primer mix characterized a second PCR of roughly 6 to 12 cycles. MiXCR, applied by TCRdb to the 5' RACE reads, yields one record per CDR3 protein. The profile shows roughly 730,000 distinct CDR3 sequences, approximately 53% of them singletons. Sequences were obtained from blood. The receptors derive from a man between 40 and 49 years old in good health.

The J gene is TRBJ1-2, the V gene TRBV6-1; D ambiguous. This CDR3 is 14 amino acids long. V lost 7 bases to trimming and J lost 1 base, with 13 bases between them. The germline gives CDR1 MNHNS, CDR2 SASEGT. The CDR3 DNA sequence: TGTGCCAGCACCCTAACGGGTAATAACTATGGCTACACCTTC. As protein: CASTLTGNNYGYTF.

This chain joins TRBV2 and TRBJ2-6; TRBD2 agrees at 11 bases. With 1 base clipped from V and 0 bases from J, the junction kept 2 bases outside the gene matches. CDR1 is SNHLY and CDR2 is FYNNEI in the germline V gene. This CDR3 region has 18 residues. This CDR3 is CASSEGLAGLSGANVLTF. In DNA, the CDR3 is TGTGCCAGCAGTGAAGGACTAGCGGGACTCTCTGGGGCCAACGTCCTGACTTTC.

The CDR3 region has the DNA TGTGCCAGCAGCTCATTCCAGGTCAATGAGCAGTTCTTC. Amino acids: CASSSFQVNEQFF. The chain is built from TRBV7-2 and TRBJ2-1; D not certain. Germline-derived CDR1 and CDR2 are SGHTA and FQGNSA. The CDR3 is made up of 13 amino acids. V lost 4 bases to trimming and J lost 6 bases, with 10 bases between them.

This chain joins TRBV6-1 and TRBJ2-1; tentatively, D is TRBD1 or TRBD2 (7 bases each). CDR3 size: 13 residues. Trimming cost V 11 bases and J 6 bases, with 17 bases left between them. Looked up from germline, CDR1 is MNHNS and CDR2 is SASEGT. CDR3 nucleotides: TGTGCCGGGGAGGGGGCTGTTGGCAATGAGCAGTTCTTC. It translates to CAGEGAVGNEQFF.

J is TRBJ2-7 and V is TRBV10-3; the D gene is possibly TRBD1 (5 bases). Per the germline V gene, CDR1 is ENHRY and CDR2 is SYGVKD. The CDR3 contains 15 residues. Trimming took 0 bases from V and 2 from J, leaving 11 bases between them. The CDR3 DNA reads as TGTGCCATCAGTGAGTCCCAGGGTGCTGCCTACGAGCAGTACTTC. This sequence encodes CAISESQGAAYEQYF.

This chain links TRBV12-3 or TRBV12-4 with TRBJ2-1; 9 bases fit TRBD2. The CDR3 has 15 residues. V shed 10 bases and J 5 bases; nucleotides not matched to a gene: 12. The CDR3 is CANSWAGGPHNEQFF. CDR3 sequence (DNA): TGTGCCAACTCATGGGCGGGAGGGCCCCACAATGAGCAGTTCTTC.

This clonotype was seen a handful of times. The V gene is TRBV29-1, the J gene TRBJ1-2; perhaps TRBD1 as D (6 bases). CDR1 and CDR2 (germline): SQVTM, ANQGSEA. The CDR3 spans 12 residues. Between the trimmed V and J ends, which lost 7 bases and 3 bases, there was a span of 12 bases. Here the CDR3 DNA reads TGCAGCGCCCCCGGGACACACTATGGCTACACCTTC. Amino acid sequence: CSAPGTHYGYTF.

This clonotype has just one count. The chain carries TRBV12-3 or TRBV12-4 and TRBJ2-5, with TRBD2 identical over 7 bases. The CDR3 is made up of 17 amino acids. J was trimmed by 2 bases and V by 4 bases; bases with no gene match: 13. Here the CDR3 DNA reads TGTGCCAGCAGTTCCGGGGGTTCTGGGGGGGAACAAGAGACCCAGTACTTC. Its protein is CASSSGGSGGEQETQYF.

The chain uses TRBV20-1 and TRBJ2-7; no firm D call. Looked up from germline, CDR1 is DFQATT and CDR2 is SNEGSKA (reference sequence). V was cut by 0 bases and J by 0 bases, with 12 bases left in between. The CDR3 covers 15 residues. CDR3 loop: CSARDSVESSYEQYF. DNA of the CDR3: TGCAGTGCTAGAGATTCAGTAGAGAGCTCCTACGAGCAGTACTTC.

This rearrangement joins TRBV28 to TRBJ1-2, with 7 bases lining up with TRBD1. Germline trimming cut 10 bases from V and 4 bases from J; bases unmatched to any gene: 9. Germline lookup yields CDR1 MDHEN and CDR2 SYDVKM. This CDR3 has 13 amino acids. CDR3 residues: CATGTGQVYGYTF. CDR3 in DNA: TGTGCCACCGGGACTGGACAGGTCTATGGCTACACCTTC.

The CDR3 protein is CSASEEDTQYF. As DNA, the CDR3 is TGCAGTGCTAGTGAGGAAGATACGCAGTATTTT. The V call is TRBV20-1, the J call TRBJ2-3; D unclear. V lost 3 bases and J lost 5, with 6 bases in between. Germline V gene data show CDR1 as DFQATT and CDR2 as SNEGSKA (reference sequence). This CDR3 has 11 amino acids.

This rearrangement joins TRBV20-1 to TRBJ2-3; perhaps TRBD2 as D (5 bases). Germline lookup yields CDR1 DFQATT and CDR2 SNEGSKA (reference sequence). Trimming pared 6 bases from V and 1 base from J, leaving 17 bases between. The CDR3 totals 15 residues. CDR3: CSAPTGGAGTDTQYF. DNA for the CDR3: TGCAGTGCGCCCACCGGAGGAGCCGGCACAGATACGCAGTATTTT.

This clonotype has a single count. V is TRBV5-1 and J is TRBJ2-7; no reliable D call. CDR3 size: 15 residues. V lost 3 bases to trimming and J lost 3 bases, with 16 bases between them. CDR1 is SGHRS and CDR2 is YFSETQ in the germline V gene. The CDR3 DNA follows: TGCGCCAGCAGCTGGGCTAGTAGCAGTCGCTACGAGCAGTACTTC. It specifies CASSWASSSRYEQYF.

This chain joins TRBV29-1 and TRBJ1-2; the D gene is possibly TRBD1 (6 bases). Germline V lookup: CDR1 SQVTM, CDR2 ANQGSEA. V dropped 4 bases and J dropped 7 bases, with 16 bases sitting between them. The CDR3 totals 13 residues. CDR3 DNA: TGCAGCGTTGGAGTAGGGGGGGACTCTGGCTACACCTTC. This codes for CSVGVGGDSGYTF.

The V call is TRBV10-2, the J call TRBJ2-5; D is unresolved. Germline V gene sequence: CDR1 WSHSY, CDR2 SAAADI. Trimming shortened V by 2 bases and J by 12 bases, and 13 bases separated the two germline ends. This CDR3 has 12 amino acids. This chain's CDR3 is CASSEPDPPKYF. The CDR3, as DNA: TGCGCCAGCAGTGAGCCGGACCCCCCAAAGTACTTC.

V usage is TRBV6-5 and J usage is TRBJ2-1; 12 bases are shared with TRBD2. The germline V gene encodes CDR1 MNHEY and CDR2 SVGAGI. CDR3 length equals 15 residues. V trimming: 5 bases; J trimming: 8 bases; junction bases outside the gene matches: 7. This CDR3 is CASSILAGGFHEQFF. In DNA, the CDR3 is TGTGCCAGCAGTATACTAGCGGGAGGTTTCCATGAGCAGTTCTTC.

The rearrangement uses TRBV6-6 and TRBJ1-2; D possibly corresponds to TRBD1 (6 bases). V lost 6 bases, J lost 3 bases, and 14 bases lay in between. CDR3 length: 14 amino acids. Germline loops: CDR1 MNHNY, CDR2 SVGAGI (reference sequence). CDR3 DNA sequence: TGTGCCAGCAGGGAACAGGGTTCCGACTATGGCTACACCTTC. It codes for CASREQGSDYGYTF.

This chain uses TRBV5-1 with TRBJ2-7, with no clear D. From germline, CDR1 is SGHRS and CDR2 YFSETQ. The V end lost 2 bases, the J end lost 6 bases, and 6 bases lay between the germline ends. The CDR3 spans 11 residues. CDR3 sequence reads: CASSLETEQYF. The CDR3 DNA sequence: TGCGCCAGCAGCTTAGAAACCGAGCAGTACTTC.

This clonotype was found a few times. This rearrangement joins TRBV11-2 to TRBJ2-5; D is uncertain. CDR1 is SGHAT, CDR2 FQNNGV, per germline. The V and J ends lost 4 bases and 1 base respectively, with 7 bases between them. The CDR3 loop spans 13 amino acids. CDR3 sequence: CASSSWSQETQYF. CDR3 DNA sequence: TGTGCCAGCAGCTCGTGGAGCCAAGAGACCCAGTACTTC.

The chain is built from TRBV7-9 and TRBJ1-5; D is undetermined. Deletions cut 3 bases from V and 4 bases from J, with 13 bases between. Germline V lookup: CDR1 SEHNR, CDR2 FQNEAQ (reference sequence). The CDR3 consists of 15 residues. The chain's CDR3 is CASSLSAQDNQPQHF. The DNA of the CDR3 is TGTGCCAGCAGCTTGTCAGCTCAAGATAATCAGCCCCAGCATTTT.

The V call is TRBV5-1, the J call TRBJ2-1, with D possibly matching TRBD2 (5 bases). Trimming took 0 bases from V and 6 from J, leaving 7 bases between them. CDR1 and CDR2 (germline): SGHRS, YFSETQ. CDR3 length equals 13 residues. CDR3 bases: TGCGCCAGCAGCTTGGCGACTATCAATGAGCAGTTCTTC. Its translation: CASSLATINEQFF.

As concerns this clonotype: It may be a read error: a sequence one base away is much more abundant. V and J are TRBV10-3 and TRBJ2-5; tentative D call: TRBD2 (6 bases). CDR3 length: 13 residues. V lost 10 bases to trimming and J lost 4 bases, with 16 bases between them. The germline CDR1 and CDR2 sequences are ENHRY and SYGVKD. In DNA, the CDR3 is TGTGCCACCGGCGGGGCCCAGAGAGAGACCCAGTACTTC. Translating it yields CATGGAQRETQYF.

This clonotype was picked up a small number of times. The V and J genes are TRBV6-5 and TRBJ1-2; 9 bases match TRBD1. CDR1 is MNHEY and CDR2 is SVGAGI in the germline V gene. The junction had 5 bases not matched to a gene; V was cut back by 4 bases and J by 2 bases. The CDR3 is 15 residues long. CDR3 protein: CASSSGGQGNYGYTF. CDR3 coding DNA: TGTGCCAGCAGTTCCGGAGGACAGGGGAACTATGGCTACACCTTC.

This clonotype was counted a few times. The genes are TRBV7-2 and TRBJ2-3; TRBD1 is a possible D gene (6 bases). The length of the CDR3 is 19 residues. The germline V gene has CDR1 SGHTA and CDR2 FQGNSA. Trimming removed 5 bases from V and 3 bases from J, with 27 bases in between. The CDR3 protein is CASSPPFDRHRVGTDTQYF. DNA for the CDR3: TGTGCCAGCAGCCCACCGTTTGACAGGCACAGGGTTGGAACAGATACGCAGTATTTT.

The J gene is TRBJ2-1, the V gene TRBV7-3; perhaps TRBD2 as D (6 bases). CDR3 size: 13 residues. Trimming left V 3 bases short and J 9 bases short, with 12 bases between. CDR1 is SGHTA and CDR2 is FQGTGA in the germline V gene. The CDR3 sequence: CASSFSGVAEQFF. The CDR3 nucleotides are TGTGCCAGCAGCTTCTCGGGAGTGGCTGAGCAGTTCTTC.

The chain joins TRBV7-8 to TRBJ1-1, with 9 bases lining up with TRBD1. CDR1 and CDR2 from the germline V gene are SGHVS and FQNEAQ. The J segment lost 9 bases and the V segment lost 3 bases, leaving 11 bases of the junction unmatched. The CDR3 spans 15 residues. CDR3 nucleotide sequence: TGTGCCAGCAGCTTGACAGGGGGGACGTATACTAAAGCTTTCTTT. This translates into CASSLTGGTYTKAFF.

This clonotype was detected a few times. The CDR3 loop is CATSRGPDYEQYF. The CDR3 nucleotides are TGTGCCACCAGCAGAGGTCCAGACTACGAGCAGTACTTC. The gene calls are TRBV15 and TRBJ2-7, with D uncertain. Germline V gene sequence: CDR1 LNHNV, CDR2 YYDKDF (reference sequence). Trimming shortened V by 1 base and J by 3 bases, and 7 bases separated the two germline ends. The CDR3 totals 13 residues. Based on the CDR3 plus reference TRBV15 and TRBJ2-7, the full variable domain is DAMVIQNPRYQVTQFGKPVTLSCSQTLNHNVMYWYQQKSSQAPKLLFHYYDKDFNNEADTPDNFQSRRPNTSFCFLDIRSPGLGDTAMYLCATSRGPDYEQYFGPGTRLTVT.